This TCR beta chain was sequenced for a study of chronic HIV infection and antiretroviral therapy. The V and J ends lost 1 base and 2 bases respectively, with 11 bases between them. The germline gives CDR1 SNHLY, CDR2 FYNNEI. The CDR3 runs to 15 residues. TCRdb recomputed calls from the 5' RACE reads with MiXCR, one row per CDR3 protein. The sample contains 30,000 to 35,000 distinct CDR3 sequences, about 9.6% of which appear only once. The chain combines TRBV2 with TRBJ2-5; no clear D. The source of this sequence is an adult who had HIV and had not received antiretroviral therapy, or was an uninfected healthy control (not recorded which). Sequencing input: peripheral blood. DNA for the CDR3: TGTGCCAGCAGTGAAGGTGATGATCCTCAAGAGACCCAGTACTTC. Its protein product is CASSEGDDPQETQYF.